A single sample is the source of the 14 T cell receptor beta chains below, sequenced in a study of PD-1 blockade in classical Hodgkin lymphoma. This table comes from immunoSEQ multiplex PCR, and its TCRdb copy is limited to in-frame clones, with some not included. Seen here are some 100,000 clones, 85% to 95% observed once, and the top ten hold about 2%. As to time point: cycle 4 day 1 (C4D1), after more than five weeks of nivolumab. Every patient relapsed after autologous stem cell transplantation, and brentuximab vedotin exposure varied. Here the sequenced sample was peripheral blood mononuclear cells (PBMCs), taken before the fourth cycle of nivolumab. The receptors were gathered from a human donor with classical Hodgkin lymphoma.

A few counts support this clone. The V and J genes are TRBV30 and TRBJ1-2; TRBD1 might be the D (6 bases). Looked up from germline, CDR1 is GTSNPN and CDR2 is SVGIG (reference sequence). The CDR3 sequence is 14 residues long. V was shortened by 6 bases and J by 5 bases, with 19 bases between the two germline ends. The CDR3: CACPFKGGFYGYTF. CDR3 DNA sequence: TGTGCCTGCCCTTTCAAGGGGGGTTTTTATGGCTACACCTTC.

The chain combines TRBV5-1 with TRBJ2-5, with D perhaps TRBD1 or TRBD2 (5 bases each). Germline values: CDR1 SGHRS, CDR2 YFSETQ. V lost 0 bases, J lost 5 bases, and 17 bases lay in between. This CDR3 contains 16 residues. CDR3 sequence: CASSLGLGVVSETQYF. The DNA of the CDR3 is TGCGCCAGCAGCTTGGGACTGGGGGTGGTATCGGAGACCCAGTACTTC.

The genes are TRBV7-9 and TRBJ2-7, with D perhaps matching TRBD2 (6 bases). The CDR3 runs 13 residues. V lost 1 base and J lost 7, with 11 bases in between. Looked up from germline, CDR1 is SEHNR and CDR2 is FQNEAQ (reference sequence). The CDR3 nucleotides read TGTGCCAGCAGCTTAGTCGGAGGGCGTGAGCAGTACTTC. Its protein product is CASSLVGGREQYF.

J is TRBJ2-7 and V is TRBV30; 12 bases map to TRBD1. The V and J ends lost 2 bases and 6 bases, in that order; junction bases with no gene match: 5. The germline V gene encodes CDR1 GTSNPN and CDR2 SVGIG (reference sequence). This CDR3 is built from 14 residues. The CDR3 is CAWSQGQGASEQYF. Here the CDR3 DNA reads TGTGCCTGGAGTCAGGGACAGGGGGCGAGCGAGCAGTACTTC.

In nucleotides, the CDR3 is TGCGCCAGCAGCCAACCGACTCTTTCAGGGGGCAACTATGGCTACACCTTC. Translating gives CASSQPTLSGGNYGYTF. The chain joins TRBV4-1 to TRBJ1-2; 8 nucleotides align to TRBD1. CDR3 size: 17 residues. Germline V gives CDR1 MGHRA, CDR2 YSYEKL. J was trimmed by 2 bases and V by 2 bases; bases with no gene match: 10.

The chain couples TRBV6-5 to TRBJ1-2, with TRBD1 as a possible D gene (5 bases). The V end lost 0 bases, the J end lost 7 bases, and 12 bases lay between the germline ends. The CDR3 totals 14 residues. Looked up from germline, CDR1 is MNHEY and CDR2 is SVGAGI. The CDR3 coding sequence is TGTGCCAGCAGTTACTCCGGGACCCGGGGTGGCTACACCTTC. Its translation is CASSYSGTRGGYTF.

CDR3 sequence (DNA): TGTGCCAGCAGTTTTTTGCCTCTCCGGCCAGATACGCAGTATTTT. It codes for CASSFLPLRPDTQYF. The chain joins TRBV27 to TRBJ2-3, with D hard to call. Germline CDR1 is MNHEY and CDR2 is SMNVEV (reference sequence). V gave up 3 bases and J gave up 4 bases, with 14 bases separating them. CDR3 length equals 15 residues.

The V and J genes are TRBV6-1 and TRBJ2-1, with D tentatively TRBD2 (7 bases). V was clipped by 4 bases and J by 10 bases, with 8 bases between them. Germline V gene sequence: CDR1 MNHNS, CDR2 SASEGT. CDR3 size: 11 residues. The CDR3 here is CASSGGGEQFF. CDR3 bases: TGTGCCAGCAGTGGCGGGGGCGAGCAGTTCTTC.

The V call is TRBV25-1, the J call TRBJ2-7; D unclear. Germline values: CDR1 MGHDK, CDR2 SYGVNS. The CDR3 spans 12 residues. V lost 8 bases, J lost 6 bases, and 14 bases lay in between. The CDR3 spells CASARSGSEQYF. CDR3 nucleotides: TGTGCCAGCGCCAGATCGGGTAGCGAGCAGTACTTC.

In DNA form, the CDR3 reads TGTGCCAGCAGCGGAGGCGGTAATGAAAAACTGTTTTTT. Amino acids: CASSGGGNEKLFF. This chain connects TRBV9 to TRBJ1-4, with no clear D. This CDR3 contains 13 residues. Germline V lookup: CDR1 SGDLS, CDR2 YYNGEE. Trimming removed 3 bases at V and 4 bases at J, with 7 bases between.

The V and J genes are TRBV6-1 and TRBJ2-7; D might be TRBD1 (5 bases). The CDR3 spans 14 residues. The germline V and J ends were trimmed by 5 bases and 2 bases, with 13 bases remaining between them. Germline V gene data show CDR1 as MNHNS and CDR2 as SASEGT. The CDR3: CASSSSGWPYEQYF. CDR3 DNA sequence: TGTGCCAGCAGTTCGTCAGGGTGGCCCTACGAGCAGTACTTC.

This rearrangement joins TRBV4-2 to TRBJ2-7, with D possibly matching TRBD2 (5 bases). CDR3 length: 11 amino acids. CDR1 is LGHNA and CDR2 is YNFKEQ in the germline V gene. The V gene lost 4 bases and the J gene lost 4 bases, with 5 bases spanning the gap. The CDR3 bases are TGTGCCAGCAGCCCGGGGTACGAGCAGTACTTC. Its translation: CASSPGYEQYF.

The CDR3 DNA sequence: TGTGCCAGCAGTCCCCGGTTGATGAACACTGAAGCTTTCTTT. Translation: CASSPRLMNTEAFF. The chain employs TRBV2 and TRBJ1-1; no firm D call. The CDR3 is made up of 14 amino acids. The V gene lost 5 bases and the J gene lost 0 bases, with 10 bases spanning the gap. Germline values: CDR1 SNHLY, CDR2 FYNNEI.

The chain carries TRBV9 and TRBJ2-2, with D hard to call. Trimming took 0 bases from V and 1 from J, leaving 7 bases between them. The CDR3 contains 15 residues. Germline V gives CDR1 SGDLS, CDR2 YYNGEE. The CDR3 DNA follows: TGTGCCAGCAGCGTAGGAGGCCAGAACACCGGGGAGCTGTTTTTT. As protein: CASSVGGQNTGELFF. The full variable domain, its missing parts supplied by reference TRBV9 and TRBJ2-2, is DSGVTQTPKHLITATGQRVTLRCSPRSGDLSVYWYQQSLDQGLQFLIQYYNGEERAKGNILERFSAQQFPDLHSELNLSSLELGDSALYFCASSVGGQNTGELFFGEGSRLTVL.